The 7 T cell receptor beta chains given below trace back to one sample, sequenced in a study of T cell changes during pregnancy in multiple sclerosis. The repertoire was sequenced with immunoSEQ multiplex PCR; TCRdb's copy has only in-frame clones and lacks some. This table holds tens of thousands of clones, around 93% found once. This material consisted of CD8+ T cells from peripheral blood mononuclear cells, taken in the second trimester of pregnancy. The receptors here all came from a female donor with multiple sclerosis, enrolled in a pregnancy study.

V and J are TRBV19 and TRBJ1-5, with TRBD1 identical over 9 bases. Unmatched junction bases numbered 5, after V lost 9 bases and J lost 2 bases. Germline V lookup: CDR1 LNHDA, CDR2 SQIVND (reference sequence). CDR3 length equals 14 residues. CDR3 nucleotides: TGTGCCAGCGAACAGGGGGCCGGCAATCAGCCCCAGCATTTT. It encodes CASEQGAGNQPQHF.

CDR3 sequence: CASARPGGGYEQYF. The CDR3 DNA reads as TGTGCCAGCGCCCGACCGGGGGGCGGCTACGAGCAGTACTTC. The V gene is TRBV2, the J gene TRBJ2-7, with D perhaps matching TRBD2 (7 bases). This CDR3 spans 14 amino acids. V lost 8 bases and J 3 bases, leaving 17 bases between the germline ends. CDR1 SNHLY and CDR2 FYNNEI come from the germline V gene.

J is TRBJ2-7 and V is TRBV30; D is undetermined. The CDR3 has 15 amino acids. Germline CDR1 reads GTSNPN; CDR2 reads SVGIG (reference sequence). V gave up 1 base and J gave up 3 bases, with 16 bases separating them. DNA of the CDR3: TGTGCCTGGAGTGCCCCCCCGGGTTACAACTACGAGCAGTACTTC. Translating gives CAWSAPPGYNYEQYF.

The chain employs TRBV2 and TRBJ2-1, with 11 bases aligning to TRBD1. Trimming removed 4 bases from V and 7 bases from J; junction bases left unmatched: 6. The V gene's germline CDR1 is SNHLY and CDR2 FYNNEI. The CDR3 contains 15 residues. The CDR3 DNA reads TGTGCCAGCAGTGGCCGGGACAGGGGGTATAATGAGCAGTTCTTC. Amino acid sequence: CASSGRDRGYNEQFF.

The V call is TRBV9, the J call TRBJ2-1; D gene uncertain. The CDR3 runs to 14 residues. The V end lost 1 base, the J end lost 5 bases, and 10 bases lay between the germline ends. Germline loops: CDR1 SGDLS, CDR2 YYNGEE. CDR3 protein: CASSVNSRNNEQFF. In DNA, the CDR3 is TGTGCCAGCAGCGTAAATTCTAGAAACAATGAGCAGTTCTTC.

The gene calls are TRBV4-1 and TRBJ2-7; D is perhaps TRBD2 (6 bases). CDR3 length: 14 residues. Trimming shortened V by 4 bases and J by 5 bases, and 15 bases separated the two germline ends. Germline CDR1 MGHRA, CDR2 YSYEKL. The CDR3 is CASSLTEGRDEQYF. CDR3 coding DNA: TGCGCCAGCAGCCTAACGGAGGGCAGGGACGAGCAGTACTTC.

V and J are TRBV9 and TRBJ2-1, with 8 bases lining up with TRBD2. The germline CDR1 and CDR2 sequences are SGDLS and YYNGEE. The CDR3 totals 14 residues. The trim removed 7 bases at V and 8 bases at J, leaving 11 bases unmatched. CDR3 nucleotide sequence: TGTGCCAGCTCGCCCGGGGGGGCCGAGGATGAGCAGTTCTTC. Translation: CASSPGGAEDEQFF.